A single sample gave rise to the 3 T cell receptor beta chains below, sequenced in a study of blood T cell repertoires in COVID-19. This table comes from immunoSEQ multiplex PCR, and its TCRdb copy is limited to in-frame clones, with some not included. The sample has about 200,000 clones; almost 85% are singletons. Sequenced input: peripheral blood. The source is a woman between 70 and 85 years old with active or convalescent COVID-19.

The genes are TRBV15 and TRBJ2-4; D possibly corresponds to TRBD1 (5 bases). Germline V lookup: CDR1 LNHNV, CDR2 YYDKDF (reference sequence). This CDR3 is 15 amino acids long. V was trimmed by 0 bases and J by 2 bases, leaving 8 bases between them. Here the CDR3 DNA reads TGTGCCACCAGCAGAGATCAGGGAACCAAAAACATTCAGTACTTC. Amino acids: CATSRDQGTKNIQYF.

The chain has TRBV9 and TRBJ1-5, with a weak D call TRBD1 (6 bases). V lost 0 bases to trimming and J lost 7 bases, with 14 bases between them. This CDR3 has 15 amino acids. Germline V gene sequence: CDR1 SGDLS, CDR2 YYNGEE. The CDR3 loop is CASSVGQGGGQPQHF. As DNA, the CDR3 is TGTGCCAGCAGCGTAGGTCAGGGAGGGGGGCAGCCCCAGCATTTT.

The sample holds a few counts of this clone. This chain uses TRBV5-1 with TRBJ2-5; a weak D match, TRBD2 (6 bases). V shed 0 bases and J shed 5 bases, with 11 bases lying between them. The CDR3 runs 14 residues. Germline lookup yields CDR1 SGHRS and CDR2 YFSETQ. The chain's CDR3 is CASSLVTEGETQYF. The CDR3, as DNA: TGCGCCAGCAGCTTGGTGACGGAGGGGGAGACCCAGTACTTC.